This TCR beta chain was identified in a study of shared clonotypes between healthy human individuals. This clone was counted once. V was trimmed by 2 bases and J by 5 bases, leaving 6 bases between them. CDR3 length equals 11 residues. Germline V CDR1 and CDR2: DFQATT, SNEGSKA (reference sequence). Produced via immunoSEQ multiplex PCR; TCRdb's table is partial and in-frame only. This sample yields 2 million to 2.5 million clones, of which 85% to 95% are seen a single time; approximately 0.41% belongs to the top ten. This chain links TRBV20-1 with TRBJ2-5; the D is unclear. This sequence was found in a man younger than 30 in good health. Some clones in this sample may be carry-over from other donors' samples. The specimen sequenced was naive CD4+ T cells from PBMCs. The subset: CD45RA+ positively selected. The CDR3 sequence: CSARLVETQYF. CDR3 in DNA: TGCAGTGCTAGACTGGTTGAGACCCAGTACTTC.